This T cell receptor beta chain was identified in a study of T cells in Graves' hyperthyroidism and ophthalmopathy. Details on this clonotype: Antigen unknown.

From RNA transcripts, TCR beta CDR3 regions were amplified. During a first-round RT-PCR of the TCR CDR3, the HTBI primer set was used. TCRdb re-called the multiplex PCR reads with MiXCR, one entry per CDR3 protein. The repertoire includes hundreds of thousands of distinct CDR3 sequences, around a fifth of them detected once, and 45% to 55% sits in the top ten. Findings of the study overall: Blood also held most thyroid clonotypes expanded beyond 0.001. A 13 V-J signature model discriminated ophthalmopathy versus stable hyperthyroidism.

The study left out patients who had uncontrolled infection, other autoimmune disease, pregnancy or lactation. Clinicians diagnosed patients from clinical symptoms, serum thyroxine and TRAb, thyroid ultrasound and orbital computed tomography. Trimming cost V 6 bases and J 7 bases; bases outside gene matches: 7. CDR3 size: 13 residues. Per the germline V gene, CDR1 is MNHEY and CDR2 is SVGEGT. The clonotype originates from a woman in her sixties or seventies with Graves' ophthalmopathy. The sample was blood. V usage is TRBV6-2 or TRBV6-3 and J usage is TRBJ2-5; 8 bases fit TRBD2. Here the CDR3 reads CASRGAGVGTQYF. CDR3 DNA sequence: TGTGCCAGCAGGGGAGCGGGAGTAGGGACCCAGTACTTC.